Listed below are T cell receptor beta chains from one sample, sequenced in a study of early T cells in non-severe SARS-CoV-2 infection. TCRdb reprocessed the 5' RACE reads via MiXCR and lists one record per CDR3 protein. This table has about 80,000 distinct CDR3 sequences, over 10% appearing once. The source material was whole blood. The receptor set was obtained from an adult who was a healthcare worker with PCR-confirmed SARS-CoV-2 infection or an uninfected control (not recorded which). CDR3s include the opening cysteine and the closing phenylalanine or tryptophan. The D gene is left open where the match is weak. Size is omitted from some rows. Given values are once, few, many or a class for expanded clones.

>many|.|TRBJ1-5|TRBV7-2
CASSLGNKPQHF
TGTGCCAGCAGCTTAGGTAATAAGCCCCAGCATTTT
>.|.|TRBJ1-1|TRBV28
CASSLAGREAFF
TGTGCCAGCAGTTTAGCCGGACGGGAGGCTTTCTTT
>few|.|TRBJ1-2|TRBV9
CASSGMLLGGFYGYTF
TGTGCCAGCAGCGGGATGTTGTTGGGGGGCTTCTATGGCTACACCTTC
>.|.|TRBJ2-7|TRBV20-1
CSAIDRRTYEQYF
TGCAGTGCTATAGACAGGAGGACCTACGAGCAGTACTTC
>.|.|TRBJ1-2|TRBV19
CASSIDPRRYGYTF
TGTGCCAGTAGTATAGACCCCCGGCGCTATGGCTACACCTTC
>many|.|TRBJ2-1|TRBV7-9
CASSSLGRFDEQFF
TGTGCCAGCAGCTCGTTGGGGCGTTTTGATGAGCAGTTCTTC
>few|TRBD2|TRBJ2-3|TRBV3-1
CASSQDGGSGFAYTQYF
TGTGCCAGCAGCCAAGATGGAGGTAGCGGGTTTGCGTATACGCAGTATTTT
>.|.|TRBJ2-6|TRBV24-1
CATSPGHPSGANVLTF
TGTGCCACCAGCCCGGGACACCCCTCTGGGGCCAACGTCCTGACTTTC
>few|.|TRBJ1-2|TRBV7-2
CASSLVGGYTF
TGTGCCAGCAGCTTAGTAGGTGGCTACACCTTC
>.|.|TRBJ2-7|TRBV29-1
CSVVSGSYEQHF
TGCAGCGTTGTTAGCGGAAGCTACGAGCAGCACTTC
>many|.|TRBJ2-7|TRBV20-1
CSARSPSGEYEQYF
TGCAGTGCTAGAAGCCCCTCCGGAGAATACGAGCAGTACTTC
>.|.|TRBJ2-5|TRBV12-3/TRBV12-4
CASSLWGNQETQYF
TGTGCCAGCAGTTTATGGGGGAACCAAGAGACCCAGTACTTC
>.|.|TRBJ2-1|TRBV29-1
CSVSDRNSYNEQFF
TGCAGCGTTTCCGACAGAAACTCCTACAATGAGCAGTTCTTC
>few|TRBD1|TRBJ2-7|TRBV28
CASSSPGQGPSSYEQYF
TGTGCCAGCAGTTCTCCCGGACAGGGGCCAAGCTCCTACGAGCAGTACTTC
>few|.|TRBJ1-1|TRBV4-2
CASSSSVNTEAFF
TGTGCCAGCAGCTCATCGGTGAACACTGAAGCTTTCTTT
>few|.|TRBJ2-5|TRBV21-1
CASIETQYF
TGTGCCAGCATAGAGACCCAGTACTTC
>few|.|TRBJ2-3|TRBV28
CASSGEEQIDTQYF
TGTGCCAGCAGTGGTGAGGAGCAAATAGATACGCAGTATTTT
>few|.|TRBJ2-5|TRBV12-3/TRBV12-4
CASRTPYQETQYF
TGTGCCAGCAGGACCCCGTACCAAGAGACCCAGTACTTC
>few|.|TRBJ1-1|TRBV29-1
CSVGPGWGMNTEAFF
TGCAGCGTTGGCCCCGGGTGGGGCATGAACACTGAAGCTTTCTTT
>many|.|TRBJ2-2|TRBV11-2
CASSLLGGELFF
TGTGCCAGCAGCTTACTAGGCGGGGAGCTGTTTTTT
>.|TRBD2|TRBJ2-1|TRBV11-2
CASRLAGGKYNEQFF
TGTGCCAGCAGACTAGCGGGGGGAAAATACAATGAGCAGTTCTTC
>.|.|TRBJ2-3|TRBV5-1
CASSLSDFWLDTQYF
TGCGCCAGCAGCTTGTCGGACTTTTGGTTGGATACGCAGTATTTT
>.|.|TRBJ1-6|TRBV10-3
CAINSVSGNSPLHF
TGTGCCATCAATTCGGTCAGTGGGAATTCACCCCTCCACTTT
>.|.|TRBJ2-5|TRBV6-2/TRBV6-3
CASSCGIPTAGGWETQYF
TGTGCCAGCAGTTGCGGCATCCCGACCGCCGGGGGTTGGGAGACCCAGTACTTC
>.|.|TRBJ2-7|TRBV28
CASSLAVKATEQYF
TGTGCCAGCAGTTTAGCCGTCAAGGCTACCGAGCAGTACTTC
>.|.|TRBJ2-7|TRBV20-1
CSAQDRQGYEQYF
TGCAGTGCGCAAGACAGGCAAGGGTACGAGCAGTACTTC
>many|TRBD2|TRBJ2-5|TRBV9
CASSVLAGVQETQYF
TGTGCCAGCAGCGTATTAGCGGGGGTCCAAGAGACCCAGTACTTC
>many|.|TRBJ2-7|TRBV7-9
CASSPRDTRGTYEQYF
TGTGCCAGCAGCCCCCGGGACACCCGAGGGACCTACGAGCAGTACTTC
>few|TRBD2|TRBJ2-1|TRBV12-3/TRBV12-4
CASSQAGAIYNEQFF
TGTGCCAGCAGCCAAGCGGGGGCCATATACAATGAGCAGTTCTTC
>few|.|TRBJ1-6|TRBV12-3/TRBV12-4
CASSLGIARSPLHF
TGTGCCAGCAGCTTAGGGATCGCTAGATCACCCCTCCACTTT
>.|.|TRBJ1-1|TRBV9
CASSFSGGTEAFF
TGTGCCAGCAGCTTCTCTGGGGGAACTGAAGCTTTCTTT
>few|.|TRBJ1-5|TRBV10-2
CASSASRRVPHSNQPQHF
TGCGCCAGCAGTGCCTCTAGGAGGGTTCCCCATAGCAATCAGCCCCAGCATTTT
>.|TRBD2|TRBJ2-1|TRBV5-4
CASSSSVAGGSSSYNEQFF
TGTGCCAGCAGCTCCTCGGTAGCGGGGGGATCGAGCTCCTACAATGAGCAGTTCTTC
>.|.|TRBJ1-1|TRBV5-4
CASSLGGDNTEAFF
TGTGCCAGCAGCTTGGGGGGGGATAACACTGAAGCTTTCTTT
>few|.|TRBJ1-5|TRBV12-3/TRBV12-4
CASSRLRGQPQHF
TGTGCCAGCAGTCGCCTGCGGGGTCAGCCCCAGCATTTT
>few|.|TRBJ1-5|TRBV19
CASRLQQGPHNQPQHF
TGTGCCAGTCGACTCCAACAGGGACCGCACAATCAGCCCCAGCATTTT
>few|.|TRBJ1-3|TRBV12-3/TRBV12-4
CAISRASGNTIYF
TGTGCCATCTCTCGGGCCTCTGGAAACACCATATATTTT
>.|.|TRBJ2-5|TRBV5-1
CASSLTVNQETQYF
TGCGCCAGCAGCTTGACAGTTAACCAAGAGACCCAGTACTTC
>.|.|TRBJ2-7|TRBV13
CASSLEDASYEQYF
TGTGCCAGCAGCTTAGAGGACGCCTCCTACGAGCAGTACTTC
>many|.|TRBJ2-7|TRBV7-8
CASSFGTKEGWYEQYF
TGTGCCAGCAGCTTCGGGACAAAGGAGGGGTGGTACGAGCAGTACTTC
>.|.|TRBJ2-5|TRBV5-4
CASSARRGEETQYF
TGTGCCAGCAGCGCCCGCAGGGGAGAAGAGACCCAGTACTTC
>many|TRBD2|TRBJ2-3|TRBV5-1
CASSLALRGDYSDTQYF
TGCGCCAGCAGCTTGGCCTTGCGGGGGGACTATTCAGATACGCAGTATTTT
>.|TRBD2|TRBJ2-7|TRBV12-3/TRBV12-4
CASSFGGRAQYEQYF
TGTGCCAGCAGTTTCGGCGGGAGGGCCCAGTACGAGCAGTACTTC
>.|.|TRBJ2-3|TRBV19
CASSGAGPYSTDTQYF
TGTGCCAGTAGTGGGGCAGGGCCTTATAGCACAGATACGCAGTATTTT
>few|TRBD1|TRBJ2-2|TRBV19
CASSPTHLSGQANTGELFF
TGTGCCAGTAGTCCTACTCACCTCTCGGGACAGGCGAACACCGGGGAGCTGTTTTTT
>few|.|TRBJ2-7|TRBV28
CASSLGITGVEQYF
TGTGCCAGCAGTTTGGGGATCACTGGGGTGGAGCAGTACTTC
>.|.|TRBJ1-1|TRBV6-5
CASSTFRDEAFF
TGTGCCAGCAGTACGTTCAGGGATGAAGCTTTCTTT
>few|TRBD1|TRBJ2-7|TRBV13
CASSEGQNPYEQYF
TGTGCCAGCAGCGAGGGACAGAACCCCTACGAGCAGTACTTC
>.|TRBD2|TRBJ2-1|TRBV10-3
CAISVSGSYNEQFF
TGTGCCATCAGTGTTAGCGGGTCATACAATGAGCAGTTCTTC
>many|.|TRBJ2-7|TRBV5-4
CASSLGDTGGNEQYF
TGTGCCAGCAGCTTGGGAGACACCGGTGGTAACGAGCAGTACTTC
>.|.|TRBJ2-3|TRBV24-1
CATSDSGDTQYF
TGTGCCACCAGTGATTCGGGAGATACGCAGTATTTT
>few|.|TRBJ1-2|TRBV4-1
CASSQEQGLGYTF
TGCGCCAGCAGCCAAGAGCAGGGCCTTGGCTACACCTTC